The next 14 T cell receptor beta chains were all read from a single sample in a study of blood T cell repertoires in COVID-19. Measured with immunoSEQ multiplex PCR; TCRdb has only the in-frame clones, and not every one. This sample has about 270,000 clones; around nine tenths occur once, and the top ten carry about 8.8%. Material for sequencing was peripheral blood. The receptors stem from a man aged 40-55 years with active or convalescent COVID-19.

V and J are TRBV7-2 and TRBJ2-5; possible D gene TRBD2, 6 bases. This CDR3 has 16 amino acids. The germline gives CDR1 SGHTA, CDR2 FQGNSA. Trimming left V 5 bases short and J 3 bases short, with 19 bases between. The CDR3 nucleotides read TGTGCCAGCAGCCTAAGTGGATGGACTATCAAAGAGACCCAGTACTTC. Encoded protein: CASSLSGWTIKETQYF.

The chain joins TRBV6-5 to TRBJ2-5; D is possibly TRBD1 (6 bases). The CDR3 totals 12 residues. V gave up 11 bases and J gave up 1 base, with 11 bases separating them. Germline-derived CDR1 and CDR2 are MNHEY and SVGAGI. The CDR3 loop is CASGQSQETQYF. The CDR3 DNA is TGTGCCTCTGGACAGTCCCAAGAGACCCAGTACTTC.

The chain employs TRBV25-1 and TRBJ1-6, with 7 positions matching TRBD1. The CDR3 sequence is 13 residues long. Germline values: CDR1 MGHDK, CDR2 SYGVNS. The V segment lost 6 bases and the J segment 4 bases; nucleotides outside the gene matches: 0. CDR3 sequence (DNA): TGTGCCAGCAGGGGACAGTATAATTCACCCCTCCACTTT. Protein product: CASRGQYNSPLHF.

This rearrangement joins TRBV7-3 to TRBJ2-3, with a tentative D call TRBD2 (6 bases). Trimming took off 1 base at V and 6 bases at J, with 14 bases between the two ends. The germline gives CDR1 SGHTA, CDR2 FQGTGA. This CDR3 contains 15 residues. CDR3 bases: TGTGCCAGCAGCTTAAAGAGGGGAGGAGGGGATACGCAGTATTTT. It encodes CASSLKRGGGDTQYF.

This clone appeared a few times. This sequence joins TRBV11-2 and TRBJ2-4, with TRBD2 matching 11 bases. J gave up 3 bases and V 4 bases, and 14 bases lay outside the gene matches. CDR1 SGHAT and CDR2 FQNNGV come from the germline V gene. The CDR3 consists of 19 residues. CDR3 DNA: TGTGCCAGCAGCTCCCACGACGGGATAGCGGGAGGGCTCAAAAACATTCAGTACTTC. Protein product: CASSSHDGIAGGLKNIQYF. The full variable domain, its missing parts supplied by reference TRBV11-2 and TRBJ2-4, is EAGVAQSPRYKIIEKRQSVAFWCNPISGHATLYWYQQILGQGPKLLIQFQNNGVVDDSQLPKDRFSAERLKGVDSTLKIQPAKLEDSAVYLCASSSHDGIAGGLKNIQYFGAGTRLSVL.

The chain recombines TRBV28 with TRBJ1-5; 8 bases line up with TRBD1. The CDR3 has 16 residues. Germline V gives CDR1 MDHEN, CDR2 SYDVKM. V shed 5 bases and J 6 bases; nucleotides not matched to a gene: 12. CDR3 region: CASSPRGQGAGQPQHF. In DNA form, the CDR3 reads TGTGCCAGCAGTCCCCGCGGTCAGGGGGCAGGTCAGCCCCAGCATTTT.

This clone was recorded only once. V is TRBV10-3 and J is TRBJ2-1, with D uncertain. The germline V and J ends were trimmed by 4 bases and 6 bases, with 4 bases remaining between them. There are 11 residues in the CDR3. Germline CDR1 is ENHRY and CDR2 is SYGVKD. CDR3 DNA sequence: TGTGCCATCAGTGCCCGCAATGAGCAGTTCTTC. Amino acid sequence: CAISARNEQFF.

This clone appeared a single time. This chain joins TRBV27 and TRBJ1-6; no clear D gene. This CDR3 has 12 amino acids. The germline V gene has CDR1 MNHEY and CDR2 SMNVEV (reference sequence). Trimming shortened V by 4 bases and J by 10 bases, and 8 bases separated the two germline ends. CDR3 protein: CASSSRESPLHF. For the CDR3, the DNA is TGTGCCAGCAGTTCTAGGGAGTCACCCCTCCACTTT.

V usage is TRBV10-2 and J usage is TRBJ1-1; maybe TRBD1 (5 bases). CDR3 length equals 13 residues. V lost 4 bases and J lost 1, with 7 bases in between. Per germline, CDR1 WSHSY and CDR2 SAAADI. In nucleotides, the CDR3 is TGCGCCAGCAGTGTGACAGCGAACACTGAAGCTTTCTTT. Amino acids: CASSVTANTEAFF.

The chain joins TRBV5-1 to TRBJ1-2, with 7 positions matching TRBD1. The CDR3 runs to 15 residues. With 3 bases clipped from V and 1 base from J, the junction kept 6 bases outside the gene matches. In germline, CDR1 is SGHRS, CDR2 YFSETQ. CDR3 residues: CASSSGDSLNYGYTF. CDR3 DNA sequence: TGCGCCAGCAGCTCAGGGGACAGTCTTAACTATGGCTACACCTTC.

The chain carries TRBV4-1 and TRBJ1-1, with D perhaps TRBD1 (5 bases). This CDR3 has 15 residues. V was cut by 0 bases and J by 12 bases, with 20 bases left in between. CDR1 and CDR2 (germline): MGHRA, YSYEKL. The CDR3 here is CASSQEGSGQGPSFF. In nucleotides, the CDR3 is TGCGCCAGCAGCCAAGAGGGGAGCGGGCAGGGTCCATCTTTCTTT.

J is TRBJ2-1 and V is TRBV15; TRBD2 matches at 10 bases. Per germline, CDR1 LNHNV and CDR2 YYDKDF (reference sequence). The CDR3 contains 15 residues. The trim removed 0 bases at V and 5 bases at J, leaving 1 base unmatched. The CDR3 DNA reads as TGTGCCACCAGCAGAGATAGCGGGGGGAACAATGAGCAGTTCTTC. Protein product: CATSRDSGGNNEQFF.

A single count supports this clone. The J gene is TRBJ2-2, the V gene TRBV11-2, with TRBD2 matching over 9 bases. This CDR3 has 15 residues. V shed 7 bases and J 4 bases; nucleotides not matched to a gene: 7. From germline, CDR1 is SGHAT and CDR2 FQNNGV. In DNA, the CDR3 is TGTGCCAGCATCATGAGCGGGGGGCTCACCGGGGAGCTGTTTTTT. Translated, it gives CASIMSGGLTGELFF.

The chain combines TRBV27 with TRBJ1-6, with D possibly matching TRBD1 (5 bases). The V end lost 5 bases, the J end lost 5 bases, and 13 bases lay between the germline ends. Germline V gives CDR1 MNHEY, CDR2 SMNVEV (reference sequence). The CDR3 has 15 residues. The CDR3 DNA is TGTGCCAGCAGTCCGTGGACGGGGGATAATTCACCCCTCCACTTT. It codes for CASSPWTGDNSPLHF.